Presented here are 32 T cell receptor beta chains from one specimen sequenced in a study of blood T cell repertoires in COVID-19. Sequencing used immunoSEQ multiplex PCR; TCRdb keeps in-frame clones, though not all of them. The repertoire has more than 300,000 clones, around 90% of them found once; the top ten carry around a sixth. The source material was PBMCs or T cells enriched from blood (not recorded which). Receptor source: a woman in her twenties or thirties who had recovered from COVID-19.

This chain joins TRBV6-5 and TRBJ2-7, with 12 bases matching TRBD2. This CDR3 spans 14 amino acids. Germline trimming cut 9 bases from V and 2 bases from J; bases unmatched to any gene: 5. CDR1 MNHEY and CDR2 SVGAGI come from the germline V gene. Here the CDR3 reads CASRLAGDPYEQYF. CDR3 DNA sequence: TGTGCCAGTCGACTAGCGGGAGATCCCTACGAGCAGTACTTC.

This clone was recorded only once. This chain links TRBV5-1 with TRBJ2-5; TRBD2 matches 11 bases. The CDR3 sequence is 16 residues long. The germline CDR1 and CDR2 sequences are SGHRS and YFSETQ. V dropped 1 base and J dropped 5; count of bases not matched to a gene: 7. Here the CDR3 DNA reads TGCGCCAGCAGCTTGCTGTTAGCGGGAGGGCAGGAGACCCAGTACTTC. It is translated as CASSLLLAGGQETQYF.

The chain joins TRBV19 to TRBJ1-1, with D unresolved. Trimming took 5 bases from V and 5 from J, leaving 12 bases between them. The CDR3 sequence is 13 residues long. Germline V gene sequence: CDR1 LNHDA, CDR2 SQIVND (reference sequence). The CDR3 bases are TGTGCCAGTAGTGCGCAGGCAACAACTGAAGCTTTCTTT. Translated, it gives CASSAQATTEAFF.

This clone was found once. This chain connects TRBV5-5 to TRBJ1-2; 8 bases align to TRBD1. V shed 4 bases and J 3 bases; nucleotides not matched to a gene: 8. Per the germline V gene, CDR1 is SGHKS and CDR2 is YYEKEE (reference sequence). The CDR3 loop spans 15 amino acids. The DNA for the CDR3 is TGTGCCAGCAGCGTGGACAGGGAACTTTACTATGGCTACACCTTC. It is translated as CASSVDRELYYGYTF. Looking up the rest from reference TRBV5-5 and TRBJ1-2 gives the full variable domain: DAGVTQSPTHLIKTRGQQVTLRCSPISGHKSVSWYQQVLGQGPQFIFQYYEKEERGRGNFPDRFSARQFPNYSSELNVNALLLGDSALYLCASSVDRELYYGYTFGSGTRLTVV.

The rearrangement links TRBV2 to TRBJ1-3; the match to TRBD1 covers 7 bases. The ends lost 6 bases at V and 0 bases at J; junction bases unmatched: 8. The CDR3 spans 16 residues. Looked up from germline, CDR1 is SNHLY and CDR2 is FYNNEI. The CDR3 nucleotides read TGTGCCAGCAGGGACAGGTATTCCCTCTCTGGAAACACCATATATTTT. This gives the protein CASRDRYSLSGNTIYF.

V is TRBV28 and J is TRBJ2-3; 7 nucleotides match TRBD1. The CDR3 runs to 15 residues. Germline-derived CDR1 and CDR2 are MDHEN and SYDVKM. Trimming took 1 base from V and 0 from J; bases not matched to a gene: 1. The CDR3 DNA sequence: TGTGCCAGCAGTTTATCGACAGGGAGCACAGATACGCAGTATTTT. It translates to CASSLSTGSTDTQYF. Combining the CDR3 with reference TRBV28 and TRBJ2-3 gives the whole variable domain DVKVTQSSRYLVKRTGEKVFLECVQDMDHENMFWYRQDPGLGLRLIYFSYDVKMKEKGDIPEGYSVSREKKERFSLILESASTNQTSMYLCASSLSTGSTDTQYFGPGTRLTVL.

This clone came up a few times. This chain joins TRBV27 and TRBJ2-7; TRBD1 matches at 7 bases. The J segment lost 5 bases and the V segment lost 4 bases, leaving 11 bases of the junction unmatched. The length of the CDR3 is 15 residues. Per the germline V gene, CDR1 is MNHEY and CDR2 is SMNVEV (reference sequence). CDR3: CASSSGTVGWDEQYF. CDR3 nucleotide sequence: TGTGCCAGCAGTTCGGGGACAGTGGGGTGGGACGAGCAGTACTTC.

J is TRBJ1-2 and V is TRBV6-1; TRBD1 might be the D (5 bases). Germline CDR1 and CDR2: MNHNS and SASEGT. Between the trimmed V and J ends, which lost 0 bases and 4 bases, there was a span of 9 bases. The length of the CDR3 is 14 residues. The CDR3 reads CASSEAGDRYGYTF. As DNA, the CDR3 is TGTGCCAGCAGTGAAGCAGGGGATCGCTATGGCTACACCTTC.

The chain combines TRBV28 with TRBJ2-7; 7 nucleotides match TRBD2. Trimming cost V 3 bases and J 4 bases; bases outside gene matches: 9. CDR3 length equals 15 residues. The germline CDR1 and CDR2 sequences are MDHEN and SYDVKM. CDR3 nucleotides: TGTGCCAGCAGTTTTGGGGGGGAGGGGCCTTACGAGCAGTACTTC. Encoded protein: CASSFGGEGPYEQYF. The full variable domain, with the rest looked up from reference TRBV28 and TRBJ2-7, is DVKVTQSSRYLVKRTGEKVFLECVQDMDHENMFWYRQDPGLGLRLIYFSYDVKMKEKGDIPEGYSVSREKKERFSLILESASTNQTSMYLCASSFGGEGPYEQYFGPGTRLTVT.

The chain has TRBV28 and TRBJ2-2, with 10 bases fitting TRBD2. CDR3 size: 18 residues. Germline V gene sequence: CDR1 MDHEN, CDR2 SYDVKM. Germline trimming cut 5 bases from V and 7 bases from J; bases unmatched to any gene: 16. The CDR3: CASSTPSSSGSRGGELFF. The CDR3 DNA follows: TGTGCCAGCAGTACTCCGTCATCTAGCGGGAGCCGTGGCGGGGAGCTGTTTTTT.

The chain uses TRBV6-2 or TRBV6-3 and TRBJ2-7, with a possible D match to TRBD2 (5 bases). The CDR3 has 14 residues. Germline-derived CDR1 and CDR2 are MNHEY and SVGEGT. V lost 3 bases, J lost 3 bases, and 12 bases lay in between. CDR3 DNA: TGTGCCAGCAGTTATCTCCATGAGGGCTACGAGCAGTACTTC. Its protein product is CASSYLHEGYEQYF.

The gene calls are TRBV18 and TRBJ1-4; 8 nucleotides align to TRBD1. Per the germline V gene, CDR1 is KGHSH and CDR2 is LQKENI. Trimming took 6 bases from V and 8 from J; bases not matched to a gene: 14. The length of the CDR3 is 16 residues. CDR3 DNA: TGTGCCAGCTCCCCGGGGAACGGCGGGACAGGAGAAAAACTGTTTTTT. Encoded protein: CASSPGNGGTGEKLFF.

The chain is built from TRBV19 and TRBJ1-3; D not certain. The V and J ends lost 9 bases and 0 bases respectively, with 15 bases between them. Per the germline V gene, CDR1 is LNHDA and CDR2 is SQIVND (reference sequence). The CDR3 length is 15 residues. The CDR3 loop reads CASSWSGFSGNTIYF. The CDR3 nucleotides are TGTGCCAGCAGCTGGAGCGGGTTCTCTGGAAACACCATATATTTT.

The chain carries TRBV5-1 and TRBJ2-1; 9 nucleotides match TRBD2. In germline, CDR1 is SGHRS, CDR2 YFSETQ. V was clipped by 0 bases and J by 0 bases; unmatched bases: 16. The CDR3 covers 21 residues. CDR3 loop: CASSLEAVGASGAPSYNEQFF. The CDR3 bases are TGCGCCAGCAGCTTGGAAGCCGTTGGGGCTAGCGGGGCCCCCTCCTACAATGAGCAGTTCTTC.

The chain carries TRBV7-6 and TRBJ2-7, with 8 bases matching TRBD1. V was pared by 1 base and J by 4 bases, with 6 bases of the junction left unmatched. Germline V CDR1 and CDR2: SGHVS, FNYEAQ. There are 15 residues in the CDR3. CDR3 residues: CASSLVPGGAYEQYF. In nucleotides, the CDR3 is TGTGCCAGCAGCTTAGTGCCAGGGGGCGCATACGAGCAGTACTTC.

This rearrangement joins TRBV20-1 to TRBJ1-4; 7 nucleotides agree with TRBD1. After removal of 3 bases from V and 3 bases from J, the junction contained 7 bases not matched to a gene. Germline V CDR1 and CDR2: DFQATT, SNEGSKA (reference sequence). The CDR3 extends over 15 amino acids. The CDR3 bases are TGCAGTGCTAGTCGTGGGACAGCTTCTAATGAAAAACTGTTTTTT. Protein sequence: CSASRGTASNEKLFF.

CDR3 nucleotide sequence: TGCGCCAGCAGCCCCTTTCAGTGGGCAGGGGGCGGCTACACCTTC. Protein: CASSPFQWAGGGYTF. The gene calls are TRBV4-1 and TRBJ1-2; TRBD1 matches at 8 bases. The CDR3 is 15 residues long. The ends lost 4 bases at V and 8 bases at J; junction bases unmatched: 12. Germline CDR1 is MGHRA and CDR2 is YSYEKL.

This chain connects TRBV7-2 to TRBJ2-7; D is possibly TRBD1 (5 bases). Trimming removed 3 bases from V and 3 bases from J, with 21 bases in between. CDR3 length equals 17 residues. Per germline, CDR1 SGHTA and CDR2 FQGNSA. The DNA of the CDR3 is TGTGCCAGCAGCTTCCCACTGGGGCAGCAAGGCCACTACGAGCAGTACTTC. As protein: CASSFPLGQQGHYEQYF.

V gene TRBV5-1 combines with J gene TRBJ2-1; 7 bases line up with TRBD2. After removal of 0 bases from V and 4 bases from J, the junction contained 4 bases not matched to a gene. Germline CDR1 reads SGHRS; CDR2 reads YFSETQ. CDR3 length: 15 residues. The chain's CDR3 is CASSLAEAGYNEQFF. DNA for the CDR3: TGCGCCAGCAGCTTGGCCGAAGCGGGGTACAATGAGCAGTTCTTC.

This clone was observed a few times. V gene TRBV6-5 combines with J gene TRBJ1-5; D is ambiguous. V was shortened by 6 bases and J by 2 bases, with 14 bases between the two germline ends. CDR1 and CDR2 (germline): MNHEY, SVGAGI. The CDR3 totals 15 residues. CDR3 in DNA: TGTGCCAGCAGGCGGAGCTCCGGAGGCAATCAGCCCCAGCATTTT. Its protein product is CASRRSSGGNQPQHF.

The V and J genes are TRBV4-1 and TRBJ1-1, with D unclear. CDR3 size: 14 residues. The germline V and J ends were trimmed by 2 bases and 1 base, with 8 bases remaining between them. Germline lookup yields CDR1 MGHRA and CDR2 YSYEKL. CDR3 protein: CASSQPTRNTEAFF. In nucleotides, the CDR3 is TGCGCCAGCAGCCAACCCACAAGGAACACTGAAGCTTTCTTT.

A few counts support this clone. The genes are TRBV14 and TRBJ1-5; D uncertain. Per germline, CDR1 SGHDN and CDR2 FVKESK. The CDR3 is made up of 16 amino acids. V dropped 0 bases and J dropped 1 base, with 10 bases sitting between them. Written as DNA, the CDR3 is TGTGCCAGCAGCCAAGATCTAGGCGAAAGCAATCAGCCCCAGCATTTT. This encodes CASSQDLGESNQPQHF.

The chain has TRBV19 and TRBJ2-5; D possibly corresponds to TRBD1 (6 bases). The CDR3 has 15 amino acids. Trimming took 8 bases from V and 1 from J, leaving 17 bases between them. Germline V gives CDR1 LNHDA, CDR2 SQIVND (reference sequence). CDR3 region: CASRLRGGFQETQYF. The DNA of the CDR3 is TGTGCCAGTCGCCTCCGAGGGGGATTCCAAGAGACCCAGTACTTC.

This chain uses TRBV5-1 with TRBJ2-7; maybe TRBD1 (5 bases). The CDR3 sequence is 14 residues long. The V and J ends lost 0 bases and 3 bases respectively, with 10 bases between them. Germline CDR1 SGHRS, CDR2 YFSETQ. The CDR3 sequence: CASSLEAGLYEQYF. The CDR3 DNA reads as TGCGCCAGCAGCTTGGAGGCAGGGCTCTACGAGCAGTACTTC. The whole variable domain, filled in from reference TRBV5-1 and TRBJ2-7, reads KAGVTQTPRYLIKTRGQQVTLSCSPISGHRSVSWYQQTPGQGLQFLFEYFSETQRNKGNFPGRFSGRQFSNSRSEMNVSTLELGDSALYLCASSLEAGLYEQYFGPGTRLTVT.

This clone has just a few counts. The CDR3 loop reads CASSYPLRDTWNTEAFF. CDR3 sequence (DNA): TGTGCCAGCAGTTACCCGCTTCGGGACACGTGGAACACTGAAGCTTTCTTT. The rearrangement links TRBV6-2 or TRBV6-3 to TRBJ1-1; a possible D gene is TRBD1 (6 bases). The length of the CDR3 is 17 residues. Between the trimmed V and J ends, which lost 2 bases and 1 base, there was a span of 17 bases. From germline, CDR1 is MNHEY and CDR2 SVGEGT.

The rearrangement joins TRBV14 to TRBJ2-7; 7 bases match TRBD2. The V gene's germline CDR1 is SGHDN and CDR2 FVKESK. Unmatched junction bases numbered 5, after V lost 4 bases and J lost 2 bases. The CDR3 totals 14 residues. CDR3 sequence: CASSLAAGPYEQYF. The CDR3 DNA sequence: TGTGCCAGCAGCCTGGCAGCGGGACCCTACGAGCAGTACTTC.

This clone was found a few times. The CDR3 DNA is TGTGCCAGCAGCCAAGAATGTGGGACTAGCGCCTACGAGCAGTACTTC. Amino acid sequence: CASSQECGTSAYEQYF. This sequence joins TRBV3-1 (or the pseudogene TRBV3-2) and TRBJ2-7; the match to TRBD2 covers 10 bases. J lost 2 bases, V lost 0 bases, and 4 bases had no gene match. Germline assignment: CDR1 LGHDT and CDR2 YNNKEL (reference sequence). This CDR3 region has 16 residues.

The rearrangement links TRBV6-6 to TRBJ1-2, with 9 bases lining up with TRBD1. Germline trimming cut 5 bases from V and 2 bases from J; bases unmatched to any gene: 12. CDR3 length: 17 amino acids. Germline-derived CDR1 and CDR2 are MNHNY and SVGAGI (reference sequence). CDR3 sequence: CASSLGSPGQGNYGYTF. CDR3 DNA: TGTGCCAGCAGTCTTGGAAGTCCAGGACAGGGGAACTATGGCTACACCTTC.

The V call is TRBV28, the J call TRBJ2-2, with 8 bases matching TRBD2. The CDR3 contains 13 residues. The germline CDR1 and CDR2 sequences are MDHEN and SYDVKM. V dropped 8 bases and J dropped 2; count of bases not matched to a gene: 1. The CDR3 nucleotides read TGTGCCAGCGGACTAGCTAACACCGGGGAGCTGTTTTTT. Translation gives CASGLANTGELFF.

The chain employs TRBV2 and TRBJ2-1; 7 bases align to TRBD2. The J segment lost 7 bases and the V segment lost 6 bases, leaving 12 bases of the junction unmatched. The CDR3 contains 15 residues. Germline V gene lookup returns CDR1 SNHLY and CDR2 FYNNEI. The CDR3 DNA reads as TGTGCCAGCAGCAGATACAGCGGGGTGGGAAATGAGCAGTTCTTC. Encoded protein: CASSRYSGVGNEQFF.

J is TRBJ2-7 and V is TRBV4-1; D is uncertain. Trimming shortened V by 0 bases and J by 5 bases, and 11 bases separated the two germline ends. Germline CDR1 is MGHRA and CDR2 is YSYEKL. The CDR3 runs 14 residues. The CDR3 loop is CASSQEELTDEQYF. CDR3 in DNA: TGCGCCAGCAGCCAAGAGGAGCTTACGGACGAGCAGTACTTC.

The chain joins TRBV28 to TRBJ2-2, with D possibly being TRBD1 (6 bases). Trimming took 7 bases from V and 1 from J, leaving 16 bases between them. This CDR3 spans 16 amino acids. CDR1 is MDHEN, CDR2 SYDVKM, per germline. The CDR3: CASKRNRAGNTGELFF. The CDR3 coding sequence is TGTGCCAGCAAAAGGAACAGGGCTGGGAACACCGGGGAGCTGTTTTTT.